This TCR beta chain was sequenced for a study of T cells in localized non-small cell lung cancer. The CDR3 consists of 14 residues. The V end was cut by 4 bases, the J end by 2 bases, with 12 bases between. Germline loops: CDR1 SGHTA, CDR2 FQGNSA. Regarding this clone: Its cognate antigen is unknown.

The table came from immunoSEQ multiplex PCR; TCRdb's copy has only in-frame clones and leaves some out. This table holds approximately 23,000 clones, roughly 89% found once. Findings of the study overall: Those with higher blood T cell density had longer overall survival.

The chain links TRBV7-2 to TRBJ2-7; tentatively, D is TRBD1 or TRBD2 (5 bases each). Sequenced here: peripheral blood, sampled before any cancer treatment. The sequence derives from a male donor aged 60 or over with stage I lung adenocarcinoma. The CDR3 coding sequence is TGTGCCAGCAGCTCCGGGACGGTCCCCTACGAGCAGTACTTC. Translation gives CASSSGTVPYEQYF.